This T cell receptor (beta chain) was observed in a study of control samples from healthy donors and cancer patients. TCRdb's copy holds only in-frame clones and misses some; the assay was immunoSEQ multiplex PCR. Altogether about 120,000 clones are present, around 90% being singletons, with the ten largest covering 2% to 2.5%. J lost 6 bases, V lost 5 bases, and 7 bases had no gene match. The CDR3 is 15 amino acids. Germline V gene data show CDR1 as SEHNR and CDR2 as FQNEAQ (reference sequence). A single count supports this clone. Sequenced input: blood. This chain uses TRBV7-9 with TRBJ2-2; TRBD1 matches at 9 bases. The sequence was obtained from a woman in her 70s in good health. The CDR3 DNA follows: TGTGCCAGCAGCGAGCAGGGGGACAGGGCCGGGGAGCTGTTTTTT. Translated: CASSEQGDRAGELFF.